What follows are 7 T cell receptor beta chains derived from one specimen sequenced in a study of cytomegalovirus exposure and HLA in healthy donors (dated by TCRdb to 2016 to 2017). Library method: the immunoSEQ multiplex PCR assay. For the multiplex PCR, a mixture combining 60 forward primers for TCR Vbeta segments and 13 reverse primers for TCR Jbeta segments was used. In TCRdb, the immuneACCESS table is reduced to in-frame sequences with V and J assigned. These tables do not hold every clone; where another copy was compared, an unresolved V gene accounts for under half, and the others remain unexplained. Here the sample has around 180,000 clones; 75% to 85% occur a single time. The ten largest account for around 7.3% of the sample. Sequenced material: PBMCs. The receptors originated from a man aged 30 to 45 in good health and CMV-seropositive.

This chain connects TRBV9 to TRBJ2-2; D may be TRBD2 (5 bases). The CDR3 is 15 amino acids. V lost 0 bases and J lost 4, with 10 bases in between. Germline lookup yields CDR1 SGDLS and CDR2 YYNGEE. CDR3 sequence reads: CASSVDGVITGELFF. In DNA, the CDR3 is TGTGCCAGCAGCGTAGACGGGGTGATCACCGGGGAGCTGTTTTTT.

Comment on this clone: One junction end disagrees with the germline gene, perhaps due to a read error. This sequence joins TRBV14 and TRBJ2-1, with 8 bases matching TRBD1. In germline, CDR1 is SGHDN, CDR2 FVKESK. The CDR3 spans 12 residues. Here the CDR3 reads CASSRAGTGSVF. CDR3 DNA sequence: TGTGCCAGCAGCCGAGCCGGGACAGGTTCAGTCTTC.

The genes are TRBV21-1 and TRBJ2-3; the D call TRBD2 from the table was never checked on the DNA. TRBV21-1 corresponds to a pseudogene. There are 17 residues in the CDR3. This CDR3 reads CASSKRLAGGGTDTQYF. The CDR3 region has the DNA TGTGCCAGCAGCAAAAGACTAGCGGGGGGGGGCACAGATACGCAGTATTTT.

This clone was counted between two and nine times. The V call is TRBV5-4, the J call TRBJ2-1; unclear D gene. Germline V gene sequence: CDR1 SGHNT, CDR2 YYREEE (reference sequence). V dropped 4 bases and J dropped 9 bases, with 11 bases sitting between them. The CDR3 contains 12 residues. The CDR3 loop reads CASSPERGEQFF. Here the CDR3 DNA reads TGTGCCAGCAGCCCGGAGAGAGGTGAGCAGTTCTTC.

This clone came up a few times. The chain has TRBV2 and TRBJ2-3; 13 nucleotides line up with TRBD2. Looked up from germline, CDR1 is SNHLY and CDR2 is FYNNEI. V gave up 7 bases and J gave up 0 bases; unmatched junction bases: 10. This CDR3 is 18 amino acids long. The CDR3 spells CASNRLAGGQVSTDTQYF. CDR3 in DNA: TGTGCCAGCAATAGACTAGCGGGGGGCCAGGTTAGCACAGATACGCAGTATTTT.

V gene TRBV4-1 combines with J gene TRBJ2-3; a possible D gene is TRBD1 (6 bases). In germline, CDR1 is MGHRA, CDR2 YSYEKL. V was clipped by 0 bases and J by 7 bases, with 11 bases between them. This CDR3 spans 14 amino acids. CDR3 sequence (DNA): TGCGCCAGCAGCCAAGAGGGGGCGCGGTATACGCAGTATTTT. Translated: CASSQEGARYTQYF.

The chain joins TRBV9 to TRBJ1-2; tentatively, D is TRBD1 (5 bases). The CDR3 has 15 amino acids. Germline values: CDR1 SGDLS, CDR2 YYNGEE. V shed 3 bases and J shed 8 bases, with 20 bases lying between them. CDR3 sequence (DNA): TGTGCCAGCAGCGCCCAAAGCAGGGTATTGGGCGGCTACACCTTC. It translates to CASSAQSRVLGGYTF.